These T cell receptor beta chains were read from a single sample in a study of a mutant IDH1 vaccine in newly diagnosed glioma. Antigens for these TCRs are unknown. Sequencing used immunoSEQ multiplex PCR; TCRdb keeps in-frame clones, though not all of them. The sample contains over 10,000 clones, around three quarters of which appear only once. The input for sequencing was PBMCs, taken from a glioma patient whose treatment included an IDH1 peptide vaccine. The receptors were gathered from a woman in her forties with glioma. Each CDR3 is given with its conserved first and last residue. The D gene is left open where the match is weak. Expanded clones are given a class, and other clones once, few, many or no size at all.

NA,NA,TRBV2,TRBJ2-7,CASSVQGSREQYF,TGTGCCAGCAGTGTACAGGGTTCCCGCGAGCAGTACTTC
NA,NA,TRBV4-3,TRBJ2-5,CASSQESTRGQRQETQYF,TGCGCCAGCAGCCAAGAGAGTACTAGAGGACAAAGACAAGAGACCCAGTACTTC
NA,TRBD1,TRBV4-3,TRBJ1-6,CASSQDSTGGQGVTNSPLHF,TGCGCCAGCAGCCAAGATAGTACGGGGGGACAGGGGGTCACGAATTCACCCCTCCACTTT
NA,TRBD1,TRBV5-4,TRBJ1-1,CASSLTGARNTEAFF,TGTGCCAGCAGCTTGACAGGGGCGAGGAACACTGAAGCTTTCTTT
NA,NA,TRBV16,TRBJ1-1,CASSQFDIGAFF,TGTGCCAGCAGCCAATTCGACATAGGGGCTTTCTTT
NA,NA,TRBV6-5,TRBJ1-2,CASSYSRGLGGYTF,TGTGCCAGCAGTTACTCGAGGGGATTGGGCGGCTACACCTTC
NA,NA,TRBV19,TRBJ2-7,CASSMGQAYEQYF,TGTGCCAGTAGTATGGGACAAGCCTACGAGCAGTACTTC
NA,TRBD1,TRBV5-1,TRBJ2-3,CASSLGGTGRADTQYF,TGCGCCAGCAGCTTGGGAGGGACAGGGAGGGCGGATACGCAGTATTTT
NA,TRBD1,TRBV6-6,TRBJ2-7,CASSYVPGTGWEQYF,TGTGCCAGCAGTTACGTTCCCGGGACAGGGTGGGAGCAGTACTTC
once,NA,TRBV7-9,TRBJ1-2,CASREGGANYGYTF,TGTGCCAGCAGGGAAGGCGGGGCCAACTATGGCTACACCTTC
NA,TRBD2,TRBV7-2,TRBJ2-7,CASNLSLLAGGLNYEQYF,TGTGCCAGCAACCTAAGCTTATTAGCGGGGGGGCTAAATTACGAGCAGTACTTC
NA,NA,TRBV5-1,TRBJ2-6,CASSLSGNSGANVLTF,TGCGCCAGCAGCTTGTCGGGAAACTCTGGGGCCAACGTCCTGACTTTC
NA,NA,TRBV10-3,TRBJ1-2,CAIRQSARTRYNYGYTF,TGTGCCATCCGTCAATCAGCGAGGACGCGATATAACTATGGCTACACCTTC
NA,NA,TRBV4-3,TRBJ1-1,CASSQDSTSTEAFF,TGCGCCAGCAGCCAAGATAGCACGAGCACTGAAGCTTTCTTT
NA,NA,TRBV11-3,TRBJ2-1,CASRGDPDYNEQFF,TGTGCCAGCAGGGGAGATCCGGACTACAATGAGCAGTTCTTC
once,TRBD2,TRBV18,TRBJ2-3,CASSPGGAADTQYF,TGTGCCAGCTCACCCGGGGGGGCAGCAGATACGCAGTATTTT
NA,NA,TRBV7-9,TRBJ2-1,CASSYTGLSYNEQFF,TGTGCCAGCAGCTACACTGGCTTATCCTACAATGAGCAGTTCTTC
few,NA,TRBV6-1,TRBJ2-7,CASSLDPYEQYF,TGTGCCAGCAGCCTCGACCCCTACGAGCAGTACTTC
NA,NA,TRBV5-4,TRBJ2-2,CASSSRDPPAELFF,TGTGCCAGCAGCTCCCGCGACCCCCCGGCGGAGCTGTTTTTT
NA,NA,TRBV9,TRBJ1-1,CASSVERDANTEAFF,TGTGCCAGCAGCGTAGAAAGGGATGCGAACACTGAAGCTTTCTTT
NA,NA,TRBV7-9,TRBJ2-3,CASSNPGAVATDTQYF,TGTGCCAGCAGCAACCCGGGGGCCGTCGCGACAGATACGCAGTATTTT
NA,NA,TRBV6-5,TRBJ2-3,CASSSDLDTQYF,TGTGCCAGCAGTTCAGACCTTGATACGCAGTATTTT
NA,NA,TRBV7-9,TRBJ2-7,CASSSRGQGSRSHEQYF,TGTGCCAGCAGTTCCCGAGGGCAGGGGTCGAGGTCACACGAGCAGTACTTC
NA,TRBD1,TRBV18,TRBJ1-2,CASSYDRGDYGYTF,TGTGCCAGCTCATACGACAGGGGGGACTATGGCTACACCTTC
NA,NA,TRBV19,TRBJ1-5,CASSIPGGSQPQHF,TGTGCCAGTAGTATCCCCGGGGGCAGTCAGCCCCAGCATTTT
NA,NA,TRBV19,TRBJ1-2,CASSIGTRSSYGYTF,TGTGCCAGTAGTATAGGAACCAGGTCCTCCTATGGCTACACCTTC
NA,NA,TRBV5-4,TRBJ2-3,CASSFIGSTDTQYF,TGTGCCAGCAGCTTTATCGGGAGCACAGATACGCAGTATTTT
few,TRBD2,TRBV5-4,TRBJ2-1,CASSLGGTSGRVGQFF,TGTGCCAGCAGCTTGGGCGGGACTAGCGGGAGGGTGGGGCAGTTCTTC
NA,NA,TRBV6-5,TRBJ2-5,CASSYSTLGAETQYF,TGTGCCAGCAGTTACTCGACTCTTGGGGCAGAGACCCAGTACTTC
NA,TRBD2,TRBV5-6,TRBJ2-3,CASSPGGLAGGGPADTQYF,TGTGCCAGCAGCCCGGGGGGACTAGCGGGAGGGGGCCCCGCAGATACGCAGTATTTT
once,TRBD2,TRBV28,TRBJ2-3,CASSIRLAGGTDTQYF,TGTGCCAGCAGTATTCGACTAGCGGGAGGTACGGATACGCAGTATTTT
NA,NA,TRBV14,TRBJ2-3,CASSNPQGDTQYF,TGTGCCAGCAGCAACCCACAGGGAGATACGCAGTATTTT
NA,NA,TRBV21-1,TRBJ2-2,CASSNPPWTGELFF,TGTGCCAGCAGCAACCCTCCGTGGACCGGGGAGCTGTTTTTT
NA,TRBD2,TRBV4-3,TRBJ2-7,CASSQDPLAGTEQYF,TGCGCCAGCAGCCAAGATCCACTAGCGGGTACCGAGCAGTACTTC
NA,NA,TRBV4-3,TRBJ2-3,CASSQDKHRADTQYF,TGCGCCAGCAGCCAAGATAAGCACCGAGCAGATACGCAGTATTTT
once,TRBD1,TRBV18,TRBJ2-5,CASSPSGQGARTQYF,TGTGCCAGCTCACCGTCGGGACAGGGGGCGAGAACCCAGTACTTC
NA,NA,TRBV29-1,TRBJ2-1,CSVEEDSPGEQFF,TGCAGCGTTGAAGAGGACAGTCCCGGTGAGCAGTTCTTC
NA,TRBD1,TRBV7-6,TRBJ2-2,CASMDRGNTGELFF,TGTGCCAGCATGGACAGGGGTAACACCGGGGAGCTGTTTTTT
NA,TRBD2,TRBV5-6,TRBJ2-1,CASSGGTGLAGAFEQFF,TGTGCCAGCAGCGGGGGGACGGGACTAGCGGGAGCCTTTGAGCAGTTCTTC
NA,NA,TRBV19,TRBJ2-3,CASSMGHTDTQYF,TGTGCCAGTAGTATGGGCCACACAGATACGCAGTATTTT
few,NA,TRBV6-5,TRBJ1-2,CASSYRAGPVYGYTF,TGTGCCAGCAGTTACAGAGCGGGGCCCGTCTATGGCTACACCTTC
NA,NA,TRBV2,TRBJ2-7,CASSREQYF,TGTGCCAGCAGCCGCGAGCAGTACTTC
once,NA,TRBV6-5,TRBJ1-2,CASRLDRNYGYTF,TGTGCCAGCAGACTCGACAGGAACTATGGCTACACCTTC
NA,NA,TRBV4-3,TRBJ2-2,CASSQASPTGELFF,TGCGCCAGCAGCCAAGCGAGTCCGACCGGGGAGCTGTTTTTT
NA,TRBD1,TRBV9,TRBJ2-1,CASSQRGQVYNEQFF,TGTGCCAGCAGCCAGAGGGGGCAGGTGTACAATGAGCAGTTCTTC
NA,NA,TRBV6-1,TRBJ2-5,CATGTYQETQYF,TGTGCCACCGGGACTTACCAAGAGACCCAGTACTTC
once,NA,TRBV27,TRBJ2-7,CASSIGGHLYEQYF,TGTGCCAGCAGCATCGGGGGGCACCTATACGAGCAGTACTTC
NA,NA,TRBV2,TRBJ1-2,CASSERGDFYGYTF,TGTGCCAGCAGTGAGAGGGGGGACTTCTATGGCTACACCTTC
NA,NA,TRBV7-3,TRBJ2-5,CASSLDRGTQYF,TGTGCCAGCTCCCTGGATCGGGGAACCCAGTACTTC
NA,NA,TRBV20-1,TRBJ2-7,CSAIPSYEQYF,TGCAGTGCGATCCCGTCCTACGAGCAGTACTTC
NA,TRBD1,TRBV25-1,TRBJ2-1,CASSGTGGRNEQFF,TGTGCCAGCAGTGGTACAGGGGGCCGCAATGAGCAGTTCTTC
NA,NA,TRBV4-2,TRBJ1-2,CASSHLSSRTGGYTF,TGTGCCAGCAGCCATTTATCTTCCAGGACGGGTGGCTACACCTTC
NA,NA,TRBV13,TRBJ2-5,CASSFGRGKETQYF,TGTGCCAGCAGCTTCGGACGGGGTAAGGAGACCCAGTACTTC
NA,TRBD1,TRBV2,TRBJ1-4,CASSAGTGSEKLFF,TGTGCCAGCAGTGCCGGGACAGGGTCCGAAAAACTGTTTTTT
NA,TRBD1,TRBV27,TRBJ2-6,CASFSGQARSGANVLTF,TGTGCCAGCTTTTCGGGACAGGCCCGCTCTGGGGCCAACGTCCTGACTTTC
few,TRBD2,TRBV6-1,TRBJ2-7,CASSEALAGAYEQYF,TGTGCCAGCAGTGAAGCTTTAGCGGGAGCGTACGAGCAGTACTTC
NA,NA,TRBV9,TRBJ2-1,CASSVGVGREEVRYNEQFF,TGTGCCAGCAGCGTAGGGGTTGGAAGGGAGGAGGTAAGGTACAATGAGCAGTTCTTC
once,TRBD2,TRBV10-3,TRBJ2-1,CAISETSDLGEQFF,TGTGCCATCAGTGAGACTAGCGACCTCGGGGAGCAGTTCTTC
once,TRBD1,TRBV28,TRBJ1-2,CASSLDRTLISYGYTF,TGTGCCAGCAGTTTGGACAGGACCCTAATATCCTATGGCTACACCTTC